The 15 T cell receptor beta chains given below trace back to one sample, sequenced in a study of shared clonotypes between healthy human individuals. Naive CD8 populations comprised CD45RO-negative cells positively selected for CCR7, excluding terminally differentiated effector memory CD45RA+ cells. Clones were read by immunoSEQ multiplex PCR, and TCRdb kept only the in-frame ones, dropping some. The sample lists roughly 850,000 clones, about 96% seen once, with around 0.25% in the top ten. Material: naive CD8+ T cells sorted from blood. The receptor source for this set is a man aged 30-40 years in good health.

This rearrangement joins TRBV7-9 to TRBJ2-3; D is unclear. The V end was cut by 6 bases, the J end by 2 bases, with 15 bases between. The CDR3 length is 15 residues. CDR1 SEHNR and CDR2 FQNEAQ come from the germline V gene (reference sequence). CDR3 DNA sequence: TGTGCCAGCAGTTATCGTAGGGCCTCCACAGATACGCAGTATTTT. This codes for CASSYRRASTDTQYF.

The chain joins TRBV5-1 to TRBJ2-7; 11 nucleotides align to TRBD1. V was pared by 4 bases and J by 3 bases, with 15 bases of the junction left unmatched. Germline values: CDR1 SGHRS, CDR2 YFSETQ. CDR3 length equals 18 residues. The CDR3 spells CASSSGTGGAGGYYEQYF. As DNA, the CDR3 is TGCGCCAGCAGCAGCGGGACAGGGGGAGCTGGCGGCTACTACGAGCAGTACTTC.

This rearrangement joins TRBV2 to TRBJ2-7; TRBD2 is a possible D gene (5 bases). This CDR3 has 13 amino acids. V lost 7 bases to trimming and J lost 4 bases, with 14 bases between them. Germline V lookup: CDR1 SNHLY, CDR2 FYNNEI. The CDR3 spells CASTLSGLYEQYF. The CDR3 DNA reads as TGTGCCAGCACCCTAAGCGGTTTATACGAGCAGTACTTC.

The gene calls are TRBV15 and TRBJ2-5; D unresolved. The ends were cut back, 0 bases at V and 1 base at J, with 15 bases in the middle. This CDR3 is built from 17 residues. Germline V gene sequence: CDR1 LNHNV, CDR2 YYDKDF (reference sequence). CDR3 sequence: CATSRDTPSGGQETQYF. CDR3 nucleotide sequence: TGTGCCACCAGCAGAGATACTCCTTCGGGTGGCCAAGAGACCCAGTACTTC.

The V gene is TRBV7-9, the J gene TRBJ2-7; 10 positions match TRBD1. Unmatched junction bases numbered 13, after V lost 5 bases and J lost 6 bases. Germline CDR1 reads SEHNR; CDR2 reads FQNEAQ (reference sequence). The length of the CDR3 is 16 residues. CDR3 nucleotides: TGTGCCAGCAGCCCACTTATGCGACAGGGGGCCGGCGAGCAGTACTTC. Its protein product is CASSPLMRQGAGEQYF.

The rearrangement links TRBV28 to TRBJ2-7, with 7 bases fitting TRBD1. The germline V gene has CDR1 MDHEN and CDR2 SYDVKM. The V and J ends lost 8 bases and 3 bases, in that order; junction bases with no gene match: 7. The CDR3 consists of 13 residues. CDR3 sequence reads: CASEESGGYEQYF. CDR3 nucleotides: TGTGCCAGCGAGGAGTCAGGGGGCTACGAGCAGTACTTC.

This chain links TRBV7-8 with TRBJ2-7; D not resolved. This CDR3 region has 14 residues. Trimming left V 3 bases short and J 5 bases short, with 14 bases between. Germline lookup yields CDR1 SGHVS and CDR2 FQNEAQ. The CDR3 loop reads CASSFYRNVDEQYF. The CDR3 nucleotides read TGTGCCAGCAGCTTCTACAGAAATGTAGACGAGCAGTACTTC.

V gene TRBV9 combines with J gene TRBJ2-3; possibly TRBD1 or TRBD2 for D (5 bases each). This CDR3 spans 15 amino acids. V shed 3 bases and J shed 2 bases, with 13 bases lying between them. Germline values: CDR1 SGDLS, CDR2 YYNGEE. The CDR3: CASSAPGRTTDTQYF. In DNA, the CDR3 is TGTGCCAGCAGCGCCCCGGGACGAACCACAGATACGCAGTATTTT.

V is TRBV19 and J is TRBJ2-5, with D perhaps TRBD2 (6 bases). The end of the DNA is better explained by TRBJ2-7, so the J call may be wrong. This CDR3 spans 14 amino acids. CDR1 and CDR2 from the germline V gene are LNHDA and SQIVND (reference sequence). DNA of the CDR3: TGTGCCAGTAGTACCCTAGCGTCCCCCTACGAGCAGTACTTC. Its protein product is CASSTLASPYEQYF.

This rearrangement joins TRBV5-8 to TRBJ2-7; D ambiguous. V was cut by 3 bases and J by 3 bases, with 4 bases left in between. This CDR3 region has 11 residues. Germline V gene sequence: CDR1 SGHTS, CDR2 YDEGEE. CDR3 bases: TGTGCCAGCAGCTCCGACTACGAGCAGTACTTC. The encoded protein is CASSSDYEQYF.

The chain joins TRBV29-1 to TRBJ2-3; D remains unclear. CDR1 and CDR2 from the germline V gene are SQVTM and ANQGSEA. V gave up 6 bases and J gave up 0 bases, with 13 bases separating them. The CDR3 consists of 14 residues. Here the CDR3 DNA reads TGCAGCGTGGAAACAGCGCGGAGCACAGATACGCAGTATTTT. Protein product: CSVETARSTDTQYF.

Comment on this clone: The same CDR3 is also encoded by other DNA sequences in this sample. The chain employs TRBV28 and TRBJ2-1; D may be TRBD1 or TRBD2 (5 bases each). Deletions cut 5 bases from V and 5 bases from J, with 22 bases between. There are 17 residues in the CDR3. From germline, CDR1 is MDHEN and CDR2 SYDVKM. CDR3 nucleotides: TGTGCCAGCAGTCTACGTAAGGGGACCCGGTGGGACAATGAGCAGTTCTTC. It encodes CASSLRKGTRWDNEQFF.

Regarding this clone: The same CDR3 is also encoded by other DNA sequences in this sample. The CDR3 DNA is TGCGCCAGCAGCCAAGATAGAGGAGGGGGTCAGCCCCAGCATTTT. It translates to CASSQDRGGGQPQHF. The chain employs TRBV4-3 and TRBJ1-5; the D gene is possibly TRBD1 (6 bases). CDR1 and CDR2 from the germline V gene are LGHNA and YSLEER. This CDR3 is built from 15 residues. V gave up 0 bases and J gave up 6 bases, with 12 bases separating them.

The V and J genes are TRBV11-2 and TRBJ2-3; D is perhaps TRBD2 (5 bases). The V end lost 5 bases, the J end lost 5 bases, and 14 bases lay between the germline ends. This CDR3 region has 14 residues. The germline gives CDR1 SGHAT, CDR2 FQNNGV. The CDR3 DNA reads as TGTGCCAGCAGCCCCGCGCAGAGGGTAGATACGCAGTATTTT. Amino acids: CASSPAQRVDTQYF.

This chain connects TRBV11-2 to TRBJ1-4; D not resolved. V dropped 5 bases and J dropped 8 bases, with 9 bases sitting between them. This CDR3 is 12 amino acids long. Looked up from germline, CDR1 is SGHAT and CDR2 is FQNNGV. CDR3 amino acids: CASSGLKEKLFF. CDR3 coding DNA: TGTGCCAGCAGCGGGTTAAAGGAAAAACTGTTTTTT.